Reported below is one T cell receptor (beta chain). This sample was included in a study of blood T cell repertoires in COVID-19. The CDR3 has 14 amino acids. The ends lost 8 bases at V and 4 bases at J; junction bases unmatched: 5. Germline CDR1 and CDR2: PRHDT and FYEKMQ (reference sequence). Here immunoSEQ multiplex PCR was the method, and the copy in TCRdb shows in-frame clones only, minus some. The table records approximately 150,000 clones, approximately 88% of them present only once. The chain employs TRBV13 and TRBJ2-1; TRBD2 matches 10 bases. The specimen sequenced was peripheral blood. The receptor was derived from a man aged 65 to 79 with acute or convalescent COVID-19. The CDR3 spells CASWGAGGYNEQFF. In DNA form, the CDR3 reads TGTGCCAGCTGGGGAGCGGGGGGGTACAATGAGCAGTTCTTC.